Presented here are 3 T cell receptor beta chains from one specimen sequenced in a study of glioma-infiltrating T cells after dendritic cell vaccination. Sequencing used immunoSEQ multiplex PCR; TCRdb keeps in-frame clones, though not all of them. The top ten clones hold 15% to 19% of a sample with around 89,000 clones, around 86% of them seen once. The material sequenced was blood, taken before dendritic cell vaccination. The receptors shown here come from a human donor with glioblastoma.

The gene calls are TRBV5-5 and TRBJ1-5; a possible D gene is TRBD1 (5 bases). Germline loops: CDR1 SGHKS, CDR2 YYEKEE (reference sequence). The CDR3 sequence is 13 residues long. Between the trimmed V and J ends, which lost 4 bases and 4 bases, there was a span of 9 bases. For the CDR3, the DNA is TGTGCCAGCAGCCCGACAGTAAATCAGCCCCAGCATTTT. This codes for CASSPTVNQPQHF. Based on the CDR3 plus reference TRBV5-5 and TRBJ1-5, the full variable domain is DAGVTQSPTHLIKTRGQQVTLRCSPISGHKSVSWYQQVLGQGPQFIFQYYEKEERGRGNFPDRFSARQFPNYSSELNVNALLLGDSALYLCASSPTVNQPQHFGDGTRLSIL.

This chain links TRBV14 with TRBJ1-1; D might be TRBD1 (5 bases). Trimming removed 4 bases from V and 7 bases from J, with 7 bases in between. The CDR3 loop spans 11 amino acids. The germline V gene has CDR1 SGHDN and CDR2 FVKESK. The CDR3 loop is CASSLQGEAFF. The DNA of the CDR3 is TGTGCCAGCAGCCTCCAGGGTGAAGCTTTCTTT.

This clone was counted a single time. The rearrangement joins TRBV15 to TRBJ1-5; 9 bases align to TRBD1. This CDR3 region has 16 residues. CDR1 is LNHNV and CDR2 is YYDKDF in the germline V gene (reference sequence). J was trimmed by 5 bases and V by 2 bases; bases with no gene match: 7. The CDR3 is CATSRRDRERYQPQHF. CDR3 bases: TGTGCCACCAGCAGAAGGGACAGGGAACGGTATCAGCCCCAGCATTTT.